This record concerns one T cell receptor beta chain sequence. Ex vivo total memory CD4+ samples were deeply sequenced, detecting one cell in 200,000. Only in-frame clones appear in the TCRdb table, and some are missing; sequencing was by immunoSEQ multiplex PCR. The sample lists 27,000 or so clones, 80% to 90% seen once, with roughly 0.96% in the top ten. The source of the sample is a study of human CD4 T cells and Enterobacteriaceae. Germline CDR1 reads GTSNPN; CDR2 reads SVGIG (reference sequence). The germline V and J ends were trimmed by 4 bases and 8 bases, with 17 bases remaining between them. The CDR3 consists of 13 residues. The memory gate held CD4+ cells that were not CD45RA+CCR7+CD95- naive cells, over 98% pure. Healthy donor blood came from Swiss blood donation centers. CD4+ T cells and monocytes were enriched with CD4 and CD14 microbeads. Before sorting, cells positive for CD8, CD14, CD16, CD56, CD19 or bright CD25 were removed.

The sequence came from a human donor in good health. Sequencing used memory CD4+ T cells from blood. V and J are TRBV30 and TRBJ1-2; no clear D. CDR3 DNA: TGTGCCTGGACCCTGACCCAGAGTAGCGGCTACACCTTC. Translated, it gives CAWTLTQSSGYTF.